Presented here are 8 T cell receptor beta chains from one specimen sequenced in a study of OX40 agonist ivuxolimab in advanced cancers. Here immunoSEQ multiplex PCR was the method, and the copy in TCRdb shows in-frame clones only, minus some. The sample includes 70,000 to 85,000 clones, less than 90% of them seen just once. The source material was CD4+ or CD8+ T cells sorted from blood, sampled in a trial of the OX40 agonist ivuxolimab. All receptors come from an adult with an advanced solid tumor such as melanoma, head and neck, liver or kidney cancer.

The chain carries TRBV7-8 and TRBJ1-5; D uncertain. The CDR3 sequence is 14 residues long. V lost 0 bases, J lost 4 bases, and 7 bases lay in between. CDR1 is SGHVS and CDR2 is FQNEAQ in the germline V gene. Here the CDR3 DNA reads TGTGCCAGCAGCTTAGCGTCGGGGAATCAGCCCCAGCATTTT. Translation: CASSLASGNQPQHF.

J is TRBJ2-1 and V is TRBV27, with D unresolved. Germline V gene sequence: CDR1 MNHEY, CDR2 SMNVEV (reference sequence). CDR3 size: 15 residues. V was cut by 5 bases and J by 12 bases, with 23 bases left in between. CDR3 DNA sequence: TGTGCCAGCAGTACGGACGAACCGACACGAGGATGGCAGTTCTTC. This encodes CASSTDEPTRGWQFF.

This clone was observed once. V and J are TRBV27 and TRBJ1-1, with D possibly matching TRBD1 (6 bases). Germline V gene sequence: CDR1 MNHEY, CDR2 SMNVEV (reference sequence). Trimming stripped 6 bases from V and 1 base from J, with 12 bases between. CDR3 length: 14 residues. For the CDR3, the DNA is TGTGCCAGCAGAAAACAGGGACAGAACACTGAAGCTTTCTTT. Amino acids: CASRKQGQNTEAFF.

The J gene is TRBJ2-1, the V gene TRBV29-1, with TRBD2 matching 11 bases. The V segment lost 7 bases and the J segment 10 bases; nucleotides outside the gene matches: 15. The CDR3 is 15 amino acids. Germline lookup yields CDR1 SQVTM and CDR2 ANQGSEA. CDR3 sequence (DNA): TGCAGCGCCGGGGGGTTCCTAGCGGGAGGACCCGAGCAGTTCTTC. Its translation is CSAGGFLAGGPEQFF.

This sequence joins TRBV4-1 and TRBJ2-7; D is possibly TRBD1 or TRBD2 (6 bases each). V was pared by 3 bases and J by 0 bases, with 30 bases between. The CDR3 sequence is 21 residues long. Germline V gene data show CDR1 as MGHRA and CDR2 as YSYEKL. The CDR3 bases are TGCGCCAGCAGCCAGGGATTAGGGGCCTCAGACTGGGGGGCGATCTCCTACGAGCAGTACTTC. Residues: CASSQGLGASDWGAISYEQYF.

This sequence joins TRBV5-6 and TRBJ2-2; D remains unclear. The CDR3 covers 18 residues. Trimming took 5 bases from V and 1 from J, leaving 21 bases between them. The V gene's germline CDR1 is SGHDT and CDR2 YYEEEE. The chain's CDR3 is CASRFIHPGIKNTGELFF. For the CDR3, the DNA is TGTGCCAGCAGGTTCATCCACCCGGGTATTAAGAACACCGGGGAGCTGTTTTTT.

The chain couples TRBV19 to TRBJ1-2; no firm D call. CDR1 LNHDA and CDR2 SQIVND come from the germline V gene (reference sequence). The CDR3 runs to 16 residues. V was cut by 3 bases and J by 7 bases, with 21 bases left in between. The CDR3 DNA is TGTGCCAGTAGTATTCGAAGGGCAGCAATCGTCGGTGGCTACACCTTC. Translating gives CASSIRRAAIVGGYTF.

The chain uses TRBV29-1 and TRBJ2-3, with 9 positions matching TRBD1. The J segment lost 14 bases and the V segment lost 6 bases, leaving 6 bases of the junction unmatched. The CDR3 is 10 amino acids. The germline V gene has CDR1 SQVTM and CDR2 ANQGSEA. In DNA form, the CDR3 reads TGCAGCGTCGAGGGACAGGGAAGGTATTTT. It is translated as CSVEGQGRYF.